Listed below are T cell receptor beta chains from one sample, sequenced in a study of breast tumors, draining lymph nodes, adjacent tissues. MiXCR was run by TCRdb on the multiplex PCR reads, yielding one entry per CDR3 protein. The table has roughly 14,000 distinct CDR3 sequences, around 52% seen once. The source material was tumor-adjacent breast tissue. The receptors derive from a female donor with breast cancer. Some clones in this sample may be carry-over from other donors' samples. CDR3s leave out the opening cysteine and the closing phenylalanine or tryptophan.

v_gene: TRBV20-1
j_gene: TRBJ2-1
CDR3aa: SASGGANEQF

v_gene: TRBV20-1
j_gene: TRBJ2-3
CDR3aa: SARSSGTDTQY

v_gene: TRBV3-1
j_gene: TRBJ1-5
CDR3aa: ASSQTESYWPQH

v_gene: TRBV27
j_gene: TRBJ2-4
CDR3aa: ASSLGLAGNIQY

v_gene: TRBV5-8
j_gene: TRBJ2-7
CDR3aa: ASHYPPGQGAFEQY

v_gene: TRBV5-6
j_gene: TRBJ2-3
CDR3aa: ASSQTGAAGSSRTDTQY

v_gene: TRBV12-3/TRBV12-4
j_gene: TRBJ2-5
CDR3aa: ASSFAGDFQETQY

v_gene: TRBV12-3/TRBV12-4
j_gene: TRBJ2-1
CDR3aa: ASWTGALYNEQF

v_gene: TRBV14
j_gene: TRBJ1-1
CDR3aa: ASSQRQGTRRSNTEAF

v_gene: TRBV12-3/TRBV12-4
j_gene: TRBJ2-1
CDR3aa: ASSLTSGGVNEQF

v_gene: TRBV6-6
j_gene: TRBJ2-7
CDR3aa: ASSHPKRGPLDFEQY

v_gene: TRBV5-1
j_gene: TRBJ2-2
CDR3aa: ASGYQGEKAGELF

v_gene: TRBV20-1
j_gene: TRBJ2-5
CDR3aa: SARGPRETQY

v_gene: TRBV2
j_gene: TRBJ2-7
CDR3aa: ASSYYGGSYEQY

v_gene: TRBV6-2/TRBV6-3
j_gene: TRBJ2-3
CDR3aa: ASRVGLAVTDTQY